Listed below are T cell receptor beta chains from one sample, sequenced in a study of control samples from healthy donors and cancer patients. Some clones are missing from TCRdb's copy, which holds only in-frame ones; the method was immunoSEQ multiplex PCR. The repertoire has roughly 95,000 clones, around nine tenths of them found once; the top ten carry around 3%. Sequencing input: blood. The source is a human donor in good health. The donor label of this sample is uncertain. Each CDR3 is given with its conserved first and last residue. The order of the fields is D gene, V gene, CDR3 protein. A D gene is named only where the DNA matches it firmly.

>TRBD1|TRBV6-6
CATLTGNNEKLFF
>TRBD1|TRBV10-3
CAIKGTGARVTEAFF
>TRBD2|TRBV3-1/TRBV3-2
CASSQRKGGGANEQFF
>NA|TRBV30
CAWSKGQWNQPQHF
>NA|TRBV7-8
CASSWGLAGNQPQHF
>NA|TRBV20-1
CSASPRGLYSGNTIYF
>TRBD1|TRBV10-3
CAIRIGTGDTGELFF
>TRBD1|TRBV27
CASSLSGQVRYNSPLHF
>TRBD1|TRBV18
CASSPGTESYEQYF
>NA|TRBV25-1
CASSDGRGALGQPQHF
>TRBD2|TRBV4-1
CASSPGGGLSSYNEQFF
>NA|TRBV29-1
CSVVEGTGANVLTF
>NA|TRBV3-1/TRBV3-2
CASSSYQGFTEAFF
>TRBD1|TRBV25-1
CASSEYGQGRSTEAFF
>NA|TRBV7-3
CASSSVGGTQYF
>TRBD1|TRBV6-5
CASRTGGAGANVLTF
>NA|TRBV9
CASSTRRGPWVPTDTQYF
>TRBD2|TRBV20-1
CSASRGLEDLEQFF
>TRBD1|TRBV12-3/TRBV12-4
CASSLVLQGGAFF
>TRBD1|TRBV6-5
CASSWDRGSYEQYF
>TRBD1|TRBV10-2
CASGTGSGGNTIYF
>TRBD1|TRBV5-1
CASSLGRRDRVGETQYF
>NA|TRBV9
CASRGPGPYGYTF
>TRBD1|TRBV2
CASSRRDRSTDTQYF
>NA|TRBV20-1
CSASGMWEAFF
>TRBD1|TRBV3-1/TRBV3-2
CASSSIQGAEETQYF
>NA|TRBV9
CASSSLGQSEAFF
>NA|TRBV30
CAWAKLDTRNQPQHF